This T cell receptor beta chain was captured in a study of regulatory T cells in long-lasting Graves disease. Study outcomes and limitations: Persistent Graves' cases showed lower TCR diversity than newly diagnosed cases.

This CDR3 has 13 amino acids. With iRepertoire HTBI primers and Arm-PCR of CDR3 regions, TCR beta libraries were built. From the multiplex PCR reads, TCRdb called clonotypes with MiXCR, one entry per CDR3 protein. The sample records hundreds of thousands of distinct CDR3 sequences, 20% to 25% being singletons. With respect to this clonotype: The antigen is unknown. One base away lies a much larger clone, so this may be a sequencing read error.

Sample time point: persistent/refractory GD, antithyroid drugs over 5 years with positive TRAb. Generation of the TCR library employed RNA extracted from PBMCs. The clonotype was recovered from a female donor with Graves disease. Sequences were derived from peripheral blood mononuclear cells (PBMCs), sampled when the disease was refractory, from a patient treated with antithyroid drugs. V and J are TRBV12-3 or TRBV12-4 and TRBJ2-2; 9 positions match TRBD2. CDR3: CASSSGLAGGLFF. The CDR3 coding sequence is TGTGCCAGCAGTTCGGGACTAGCCGGGGGGCTGTTTTTT.